Presented here are 17 T cell receptor beta chains from one specimen sequenced in a study of T cell responses to AZD1222 COVID-19 vaccine. Assay: immunoSEQ multiplex PCR; the TCRdb copy retains only in-frame clones and omits some. The table includes 65,000 to 95,000 clones, approximately 80% detected once. Here the sequenced sample was peripheral blood, taken on day 0 of AZD1222 vaccination. These TCRs come from an adult in good health.

This clone was counted a single time. The genes are TRBV6-6 and TRBJ2-7, with a tentative D call TRBD1 (6 bases). V was shortened by 6 bases and J by 1 base, with 7 bases between the two germline ends. There are 12 residues in the CDR3. Germline values: CDR1 MNHNY, CDR2 SVGAGI (reference sequence). Here the CDR3 DNA reads TGTGCCAGCAGCGGACAGTCCTACGAGCAGTACTTC. Amino acid sequence: CASSGQSYEQYF.

The genes are TRBV6-5 and TRBJ2-5, with D perhaps matching TRBD2 (6 bases). CDR3 length equals 13 residues. V was pared by 7 bases and J by 4 bases, with 13 bases between. CDR1 and CDR2 (germline): MNHEY, SVGAGI. The CDR3 reads CASNPGGPETQYF. The CDR3 DNA reads as TGTGCCAGCAATCCCGGGGGTCCAGAGACCCAGTACTTC.

Only a few counts were recorded for this clone. The chain has TRBV6-5 and TRBJ1-1; possibly TRBD1 for D (5 bases). Trimming stripped 1 base from V and 1 base from J, with 10 bases between. The CDR3 totals 15 residues. Per germline, CDR1 MNHEY and CDR2 SVGAGI. The chain's CDR3 is CASSYWGTGNTEAFF. CDR3 nucleotides: TGTGCCAGCAGTTACTGGGGGACGGGGAACACTGAAGCTTTCTTT.

CDR3 in amino acids: CASSIGQGASYEQYF. The CDR3 DNA follows: TGTGCCAGTAGTATCGGACAGGGGGCCTCCTACGAGCAGTACTTC. The chain is built from TRBV19 and TRBJ2-7, with 11 positions matching TRBD1. CDR1 is LNHDA and CDR2 is SQIVND in the germline V gene (reference sequence). V dropped 3 bases and J dropped 0; count of bases not matched to a gene: 1. The CDR3 is 15 amino acids.

This clone was counted at least ten times. The chain has TRBV21-1 and TRBJ2-3; TRBD1 reflects the table's D call only, with no check against the DNA. TRBV21-1 is tagged as a pseudogene. The CDR3 is made up of 13 amino acids. The CDR3 protein is CASSKHSADTQYF. CDR3 coding DNA: TGTGCCAGCAGCAAACACAGTGCAGATACGCAGTATTTT.

V gene TRBV4-2 combines with J gene TRBJ1-5; 9 bases fit TRBD1. V dropped 3 bases and J dropped 5; count of bases not matched to a gene: 8. CDR1 and CDR2 (germline): LGHNA, YNFKEQ. The CDR3 contains 16 residues. DNA of the CDR3: TGTGCCAGCAGCCAGGAGGCGGGACAGGGTTATCAGCCCCAGCATTTT. Its protein is CASSQEAGQGYQPQHF.

The J gene is TRBJ2-1, the V gene TRBV6-5; D may be TRBD2 (6 bases). Germline CDR1 is MNHEY and CDR2 is SVGAGI. The CDR3 runs 13 residues. V lost 11 bases and J 2 bases, leaving 13 bases between the germline ends. The CDR3 nucleotides read TGTGCCGGAGGGCAGGGCCCCTACAATGAGCAGTTCTTC. Amino acids: CAGGQGPYNEQFF.

CDR3 DNA sequence: TGTGCCAGCAGCACCAGGGGTAATAATTCACCCCTCCACTTT. Its protein product is CASSTRGNNSPLHF. This sequence joins TRBV7-6 and TRBJ1-6; a possible D gene is TRBD1 (6 bases). CDR3 size: 14 residues. CDR1 and CDR2 (germline): SGHVS, FNYEAQ. Deletions cut 5 bases from V and 5 bases from J, with 10 bases between.

This clone was seen a few times. The chain joins TRBV30 to TRBJ1-2; D gene unclear. V was shortened by 4 bases and J by 1 base, with 13 bases between the two germline ends. The CDR3 sequence is 14 residues long. In germline, CDR1 is GTSNPN, CDR2 SVGIG (reference sequence). The CDR3 here is CAWTESRLNYGYTF. CDR3 nucleotide sequence: TGTGCCTGGACCGAAAGTAGGCTTAACTATGGCTACACCTTC.

The chain uses TRBV4-1 and TRBJ2-5, with 10 bases identical to TRBD2. The CDR3 extends over 16 amino acids. The V gene end was trimmed by 2 bases and the J gene end by 1 base; junction bases not matched to a gene: 4. Germline V gene data show CDR1 as MGHRA and CDR2 as YSYEKL. The CDR3 is CASSQSSGGLQETQYF. The CDR3 region has the DNA TGCGCCAGCAGCCAATCTAGCGGGGGTCTCCAAGAGACCCAGTACTTC.

In this sample, this clone turned up a few times. CDR3 sequence (DNA): TGTGCCAGCTCACCACGTATTACAGGGGGGAATCGCGGATCCTACGAGCAGTACTTC. It yields the protein CASSPRITGGNRGSYEQYF. J is TRBJ2-7 and V is TRBV18; 8 bases are a match to TRBD1. V shed 1 base, J shed 1 base, and the junction held 15 bases outside the gene matches. The CDR3 runs to 19 residues. Germline lookup yields CDR1 KGHSH and CDR2 LQKENI.

This chain connects TRBV5-4 to TRBJ1-2, with D unresolved. The germline V gene has CDR1 SGHNT and CDR2 YYREEE (reference sequence). The CDR3 runs to 16 residues. V lost 4 bases to trimming and J lost 7 bases, with 23 bases between them. CDR3 residues: CASSEDGGSNLGGYTF. CDR3 in DNA: TGTGCCAGCAGCGAGGACGGTGGCTCTAATTTGGGTGGCTACACCTTC.

The chain joins TRBV4-1 to TRBJ2-5; the match to TRBD2 covers 7 bases. Losses at the gene ends were 1 base for V and 3 bases for J; bases not matched to a gene: 11. Germline-derived CDR1 and CDR2 are MGHRA and YSYEKL. This CDR3 is built from 17 residues. CDR3 coding DNA: TGCGCCAGCAGCCAAGTCTTTAGGACTAGGCGGGAAGAGACCCAGTACTTC. It encodes CASSQVFRTRREETQYF.

The CDR3 DNA reads as TGCGCCAGCAGCGTCTCCGGGACAGGGGGCTTAGGTCGGGTTGAGCAGTTCTTC. Protein: CASSVSGTGGLGRVEQFF. This chain uses TRBV5-1 with TRBJ2-1; 12 nucleotides align to TRBD1. This CDR3 comprises 18 residues. Per germline, CDR1 SGHRS and CDR2 YFSETQ. Trimming took 4 bases from V and 9 from J; bases not matched to a gene: 17.

The chain couples TRBV2 to TRBJ1-2, with D unclear. Germline-derived CDR1 and CDR2 are SNHLY and FYNNEI. The CDR3 totals 12 residues. The V gene lost 7 bases and the J gene lost 8 bases, with 14 bases spanning the gap. The CDR3: CASNGEISGYTF. CDR3 coding DNA: TGTGCCAGCAATGGCGAGATTTCGGGCTACACCTTC.

The chain couples TRBV30 to TRBJ1-1; D is unresolved. Germline V gene sequence: CDR1 GTSNPN, CDR2 SVGIG (reference sequence). Trimming removed 0 bases from V and 6 bases from J, with 8 bases in between. The CDR3 has 12 residues. The CDR3 DNA follows: TGTGCCTGGAGTGTTCCCCGACCTGAAGCTTTCTTT. It codes for CAWSVPRPEAFF.

The V call is TRBV4-2, the J call TRBJ2-6; a weak D match, TRBD1 (6 bases). Germline V gives CDR1 LGHNA, CDR2 YNFKEQ. Trimming pared 3 bases from V and 1 base from J, leaving 10 bases between. The CDR3 is 16 amino acids. Written as DNA, the CDR3 is TGTGCCAGCAGCCAGTCCAGGGGTTCTGGGGCCAACGTCCTGACTTTC. It is translated as CASSQSRGSGANVLTF.